The sequence of this T cell receptor (beta chain) was determined in a study of T cells after yellow fever vaccination. 5'RACE template switching produced TCR cDNA carrying a universal primer site and UMIs. In TCRdb, the 5' RACE reads were re-called with MiXCR into one record per CDR3 protein. Of fewer than 450,000 distinct CDR3 sequences in the sample, around 10% were seen once. There are 18 residues in the CDR3. The V gene's germline CDR1 is SGHRS and CDR2 YFSETQ. Trimming took 5 bases from V and 0 from J, leaving 22 bases between them. This clonotype was observed once. The source material was PBMCs, sampled on the day of the first yellow fever vaccination. This chain links TRBV5-1 with TRBJ2-3; D may correspond to TRBD1 or TRBD2 (6 bases each). The receptor was derived from a man between 18 and 29 years old who received the YFV17D yellow fever vaccine. CDR3 bases: TGCGCCAGCAGGCGGGCTGGGGGGCCCTCGACTAGCACAGATACGCAGTATTTT. Translating it yields CASRRAGGPSTSTDTQYF.